The entry below gives a single T cell receptor (beta chain) sequence along with its context. This sample stems from a study of blood T cell repertoires in COVID-19. Study-level information: Sample material is recorded as cDNA or gDNA derived from T cells, B-cell-depleted T cells, or PBMCs.

The ends lost 1 base at V and 4 bases at J; junction bases unmatched: 6. Germline CDR1 is SGHTS and CDR2 is YDEGEE. This CDR3 contains 16 residues. The table came from immunoSEQ multiplex PCR; TCRdb's copy has only in-frame clones and leaves some out. Of 90,000 to 100,000 clones in the sample, 82% are singletons; the top ten hold around 19%. Material: peripheral blood. The receptor was derived from an elderly man with acute or convalescent COVID-19. The chain couples TRBV5-8 to TRBJ1-1, with 11 bases identical to TRBD1. CDR3: CASSLLLGQGGTEAFF. The CDR3 bases are TGTGCCAGCAGCTTGTTGCTGGGACAGGGGGGCACTGAAGCTTTCTTT.